One and the same sample provided the 8 T cell receptor beta chains below, sequenced in a study of cytomegalovirus exposure and HLA in healthy donors. Researchers ran the PCR with 60 Vbeta and 13 Jbeta primers. Assay: immunoSEQ multiplex PCR; the TCRdb copy retains only in-frame clones and omits some. The sample lists about 120,000 clones, roughly 75% seen once, with 11% in the top ten. Sequenced material: PBMCs. The receptor source for this set is a man in his thirties or forties in good health and CMV-seropositive.

The chain uses TRBV4-1 and TRBJ2-7; D unresolved. This CDR3 is built from 15 residues. The germline V gene encodes CDR1 MGHRA and CDR2 YSYEKL. The V and J ends lost 1 base and 2 bases respectively, with 12 bases between them. CDR3 sequence: CASSQVSQLAYEQYF. Here the CDR3 DNA reads TGCGCCAGCAGCCAAGTATCGCAGTTGGCCTACGAGCAGTACTTC.

This clone is a singleton in its sample. This chain connects TRBV7-2 to TRBJ2-5, with TRBD1 as a possible D gene (5 bases). Per the germline V gene, CDR1 is SGHTA and CDR2 is FQGNSA. The CDR3 has 16 residues. With 5 bases removed from V and 9 bases from J, the gap between germline ends came to 25 bases. The CDR3 region has the DNA TGTGCCAGCAGCCGCATCCTCTCCCCTACCCAAGGGGCCCAGTACTTC. Translated: CASSRILSPTQGAQYF.

V is TRBV18 and J is TRBJ2-1, with 7 nucleotides matching TRBD1. The CDR3 covers 15 residues. J gave up 3 bases and V 5 bases, and 7 bases lay outside the gene matches. Looked up from germline, CDR1 is KGHSH and CDR2 is LQKENI. CDR3 residues: CASSARGSSYNEQFF. CDR3 sequence (DNA): TGTGCCAGCTCAGCCAGGGGGTCCAGCTACAATGAGCAGTTCTTC.

The chain carries TRBV6-9 and TRBJ2-1; 8 nucleotides match TRBD1. The germline V gene encodes CDR1 MNHGY and CDR2 SVAAGI. This CDR3 is built from 17 residues. V gave up 8 bases and J gave up 2 bases; unmatched junction bases: 14. The CDR3 loop is CASGPDRGGLPYNEQFF. DNA of the CDR3: TGTGCCAGCGGCCCAGACAGGGGTGGGCTTCCCTACAATGAGCAGTTCTTC.

The chain carries TRBV14 and TRBJ2-1; D is unclear. The CDR3 length is 12 residues. V lost 4 bases, J lost 7 bases, and 8 bases lay in between. Germline lookup yields CDR1 SGHDN and CDR2 FVKESK. The CDR3 nucleotides are TGTGCCAGCAGCCTGGGCTGGAATGAGCAGTTCTTC. Encoded protein: CASSLGWNEQFF. Using reference TRBV14 and TRBJ2-1 for the parts outside the CDR3, the full variable domain is EAGVTQFPSHSVIEKGQTVTLRCDPISGHDNLYWYRRVMGKEIKFLLHFVKESKQDESGMPNNRFLAERTGGTYSTLKVQPAELEDSGVYFCASSLGWNEQFFGPGTRLTVL.

The chain joins TRBV19 to TRBJ2-3; 12 bases align to TRBD2. The CDR3 length is 15 residues. With 6 bases clipped from V and 5 bases from J, the junction kept 6 bases outside the gene matches. Germline CDR1 is LNHDA and CDR2 is SQIVND (reference sequence). Written as DNA, the CDR3 is TGTGCCAGTAGCCGGACTAGCGGGGAGGGAGATACGCAGTATTTT. This sequence encodes CASSRTSGEGDTQYF.

This rearrangement joins TRBV30 to TRBJ2-2, with D possibly matching TRBD2 (6 bases). Looked up from germline, CDR1 is GTSNPN and CDR2 is SVGIG (reference sequence). V shed 0 bases and J shed 2 bases, with 10 bases lying between them. This CDR3 spans 15 amino acids. CDR3 bases: TGTGCCTGGAGTGTACTCGGGACTAACACCGGGGAGCTGTTTTTT. Its protein is CAWSVLGTNTGELFF.

This clone was observed once. The chain carries TRBV5-8 and TRBJ2-1; TRBD2 might be the D (5 bases). V was shortened by 4 bases and J by 4 bases, with 15 bases between the two germline ends. CDR1 and CDR2 from the germline V gene are SGHTS and YDEGEE. The CDR3 has 15 residues. CDR3 DNA sequence: TGTGCCAGCAGCCGACGGACTCAAACTTACAATGAGCAGTTCTTC. This translates into CASSRRTQTYNEQFF.